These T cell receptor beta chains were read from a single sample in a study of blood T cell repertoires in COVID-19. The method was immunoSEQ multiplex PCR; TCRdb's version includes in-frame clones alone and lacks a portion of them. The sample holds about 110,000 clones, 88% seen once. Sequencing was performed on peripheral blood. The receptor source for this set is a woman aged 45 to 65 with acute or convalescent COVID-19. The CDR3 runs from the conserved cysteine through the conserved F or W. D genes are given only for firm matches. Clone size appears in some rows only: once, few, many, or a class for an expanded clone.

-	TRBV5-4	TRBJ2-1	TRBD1	TGTGCCAGCAGCAAAACCAGGGGGAAGGGTTGGCAGCAGTTCTTC	CASSKTRGKGWQQFF
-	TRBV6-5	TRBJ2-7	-	TGTGCCAGCAGCCGGACTAACTCCTACGAGCAGTACTTC	CASSRTNSYEQYF
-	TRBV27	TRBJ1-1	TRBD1	TGTGCCAGCAGTTTCATGACAGGGCTTGGCGCTGAAGCTTTCTTT	CASSFMTGLGAEAFF
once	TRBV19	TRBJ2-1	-	TGTGCCAGTAGTATCTCCTCGTCCTACAATGAGCAGTTCTTC	CASSISSSYNEQFF
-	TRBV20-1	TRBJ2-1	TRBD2	TGCAGTGCTAGTGGTGGAGGGGGCAGTGGGACTAGCGGCTACAATGAGCAGTTCTTC	CSASGGGGSGTSGYNEQFF
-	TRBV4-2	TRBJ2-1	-	TGTGCCAGCAGCCATTCACCATGGGAGCGTTACAATGAGCAGTTCTTC	CASSHSPWERYNEQFF
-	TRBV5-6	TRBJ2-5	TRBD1	TGTGCCAGCAGCTTGGTACAGGGGGCTGGAGAGACCCAGTACTTC	CASSLVQGAGETQYF
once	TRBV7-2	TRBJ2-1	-	TGTGCCAGCAGCTCGGGACAACGCAATGAGCAGTTCTTC	CASSSGQRNEQFF
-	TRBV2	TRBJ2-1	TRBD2	TGTGCCAGCAGTGGGACTAGCGGGATGGTTCGGTTCTTC	CASSGTSGMVRFF
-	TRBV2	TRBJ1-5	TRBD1	TGTGCCAGCAGTGAACAGGGGGAACGCAATCAGCCCCAGCATTTT	CASSEQGERNQPQHF
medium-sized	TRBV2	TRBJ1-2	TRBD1	TGTGCCAGCAGTGAACGACAGGGGGGACGGCATGGCTACACCTTC	CASSERQGGRHGYTF
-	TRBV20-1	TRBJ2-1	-	TGCAGTGCTAGATCCTTCAATGAGCAGTTCTTC	CSARSFNEQFF
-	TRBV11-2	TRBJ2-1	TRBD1	TGTGCCAGCAGCTTAGGACAGGGGACGAACAATGAGCAGTTCTTC	CASSLGQGTNNEQFF
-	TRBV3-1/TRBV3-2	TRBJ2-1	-	TGTGCCAGCAGCCAAGATTACAACAAGTACAACAATGAGCAGTTCTTC	CASSQDYNKYNNEQFF
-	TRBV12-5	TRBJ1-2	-	TGTGCTAGTGGTAACTCGAATTATGGCTACACCTTC	CASGNSNYGYTF
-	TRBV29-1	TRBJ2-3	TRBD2	TGCAGCGTTGGCCCTGCGGGAGGGCCCGGAGATACGCAGTATTTT	CSVGPAGGPGDTQYF
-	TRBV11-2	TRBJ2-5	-	TGTGCCAGCAGCCCCAGGATTTACGAGACCCAGTACTTC	CASSPRIYETQYF
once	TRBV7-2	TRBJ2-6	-	TGTGCCAGCAGCTTAGGGGTAGGGGGCTCTGGGGCCAACGTCCTGACTTTC	CASSLGVGGSGANVLTF
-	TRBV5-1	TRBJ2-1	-	TGCGCCAGCAGCTTGGATGCAGGGGTAGGTGAGCAGTTCTTC	CASSLDAGVGEQFF
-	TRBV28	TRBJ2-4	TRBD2	TGTGCCAGCAGTTTATTCGCTAGCGGAGAAAACATTCAGTACTTC	CASSLFASGENIQYF
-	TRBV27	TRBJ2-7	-	TGTGCCAGCAGTTTATCGCCAGGCCCCTACGAGCAGTACTTC	CASSLSPGPYEQYF
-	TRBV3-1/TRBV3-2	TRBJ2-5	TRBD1	TGTGCCAGCAGCCAACGGGACAGGGGGCCGAAGACCCAGTACTTC	CASSQRDRGPKTQYF
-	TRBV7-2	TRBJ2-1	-	TGTGCCAGCAGCTTAGGAGGAGGGGCCTACAATGAGCAGTTCTTC	CASSLGGGAYNEQFF
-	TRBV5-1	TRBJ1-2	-	TGCGCCAGCAGCCCTCGAGCGGGGGCGAGCGGCTACACCTTC	CASSPRAGASGYTF
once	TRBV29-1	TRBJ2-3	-	TGCAGCGTCAAAGCGGGCACAGATACGCAGTATTTT	CSVKAGTDTQYF
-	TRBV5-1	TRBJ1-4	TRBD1	TGCGCCAGCAGCTTAGACCCGACAGGGTTAGATGAAAAACTGTTTTTT	CASSLDPTGLDEKLFF
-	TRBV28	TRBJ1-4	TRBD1	TGTGCCAGCAGTTTCGACAGGGATGAAAAACTGTTTTTT	CASSFDRDEKLFF
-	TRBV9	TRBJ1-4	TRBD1	TGTGCCAGCAGCCCTAGGACAGGGGTCGAAAAACTGTTTTTT	CASSPRTGVEKLFF
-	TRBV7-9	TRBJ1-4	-	TGTGCCAGCAGCCCAGGCGGTCTTTGGGGTAGCGGAGAAAAACTGTTTTTT	CASSPGGLWGSGEKLFF
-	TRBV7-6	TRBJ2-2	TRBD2	TGTGCCAGCAGCCTCAGACTAGCGGCCAACACCGGGGAGCTGTTTTTT	CASSLRLAANTGELFF
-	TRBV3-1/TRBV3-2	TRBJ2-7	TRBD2	TGTGCCAGCAGCCAAGATCTGAGTGGTGTAGGGCTAGCGGGCCCCCCTAGCCTCTACGAGCAGTACTTC	CASSQDLSGVGLAGPPSLYEQYF